The entry below describes one TCR beta chain. No antigen is known for it. Sequenced by immunoSEQ multiplex PCR; TCRdb stores in-frame clones only, minus some. The sample lists hundreds of thousands of clones, about 77% seen once, with over 5.5% in the top ten. V trimming: 5 bases; J trimming: 0 bases; junction bases outside the gene matches: 6. This CDR3 comprises 15 residues. Germline V gives CDR1 GTSNPN, CDR2 SVGIG (reference sequence). This sample was taken from a study of cytotoxic CD8 clonotypes in ibrutinib-treated CLL. On the study more broadly: Patients gave response samples after a median around twelve months of treatment, range 6 to 36. Samples had a mean of approximately 260,000 productive templates and 90,000 or so productive rearrangements.

Study outcomes and limitations: Baseline values of clonality outstripped age-matched healthy donors and followed circulating CD8+ T-cell counts.

The input for sequencing was PBMCs, taken before ibrutinib treatment. The receptor's source is a human donor with chronic lymphocytic leukemia. The chain joins TRBV30 to TRBJ2-3; 9 bases fit TRBD2. CDR3 in DNA: TGTGCCTGGGCTCGGACTAGCGATAGCACAGATACGCAGTATTTT. This encodes CAWARTSDSTDTQYF.